Included here is one T cell receptor (beta chain) sequence, with context. The sample belongs to a study of T cell changes during pregnancy in multiple sclerosis. Produced via immunoSEQ multiplex PCR; TCRdb's table is partial and in-frame only. The table has about 98,000 clones, 92% seen once. The input for sequencing was peripheral blood, taken after pregnancy. The TCR originated in a female donor in good health, enrolled as a control in a pregnancy study.

The CDR3 DNA reads TGTGCCTGGAGTGTACTAGCGGGATTAGGGGGTGGGCCCCAGTACTTC. As protein: CAWSVLAGLGGGPQYF. J is TRBJ2-5 and V is TRBV30; 10 positions match TRBD2. Germline loops: CDR1 GTSNPN, CDR2 SVGIG (reference sequence). Unmatched junction bases numbered 13, after V lost 0 bases and J lost 9 bases. The CDR3 runs 16 residues.